The following is a T cell receptor beta chain sequence with its context. Per the original methods: Amplification of reference gene primers was used by the study to estimate nucleated cell counts. Profiled with immunoSEQ multiplex PCR; TCRdb holds only in-frame clones, not every one. V, J and clone size are taken as reported in that table, and D and trimming were inferred from the DNA itself. The repertoire holds under 350,000 clones, 90% seen once, with 2% to 3% in the top ten. Germline CDR1 and CDR2: LGHDT and YNNKEL (reference sequence). This CDR3 has 15 residues. The V and J ends lost 6 bases and 4 bases, in that order; junction bases with no gene match: 5. The record originates from a study of blood T cell repertoires in COVID-19. The overall study: Material from acute and convalescent COVID-19 was sourced from the United States, Italy and Spain.

Which cohort a participant joined came from the clinical history participants gave. Two negative PCRs, clearance, or symptom resolution characterized the recovered Cohort 3 donors. Source material: PBMCs or T cells enriched from blood (not recorded which). The rearrangement uses TRBV3-1 (or the pseudogene TRBV3-2) and TRBJ2-3, with 12 bases that match TRBD2. This TCR was sampled from a man aged 55-75 years who had recovered from COVID-19. CDR3 DNA: TGTGCCAGCAGACCCGGGACTAGCGGGTCAGATACGCAGTATTTT. This sequence encodes CASRPGTSGSDTQYF.